The 28 T cell receptor beta chains below were found in one sample sequenced in a study of Tregs in tolerant kidney transplant recipients. Produced via immunoSEQ multiplex PCR; TCRdb's table is partial and in-frame only. The sample shows 200,000 to 300,000 clones, 80% to 85% of them seen only once. The sequenced sample was CD4+ T cells from blood. The receptors here all came from a human donor in good health.

V usage is TRBV6-5 and J usage is TRBJ2-7; D may match TRBD1 or TRBD2 (5 bases each). Trimming pared 5 bases from V and 5 bases from J, leaving 13 bases between. Germline V gene data show CDR1 as MNHEY and CDR2 as SVGAGI. This CDR3 is 13 amino acids long. DNA of the CDR3: TGTGCCAGCAGTCCGCCCGGGACCCACGAGCAGTACTTC. Its translation: CASSPPGTHEQYF.

This clone occurred once. This sequence joins TRBV2 and TRBJ2-1; TRBD2 agrees at 11 bases. The germline gives CDR1 SNHLY, CDR2 FYNNEI. This CDR3 contains 19 residues. Trimming at V came to 3 bases and at J to 0 bases, leaving 10 bases not matched to a gene. CDR3: CASSEPLSGRDSSYNEQFF. The DNA of the CDR3 is TGTGCCAGCAGTGAGCCCCTTAGCGGGAGGGACAGCTCCTACAATGAGCAGTTCTTC.

The chain has TRBV7-9 and TRBJ1-1; D might be TRBD1 (5 bases). Germline V gene sequence: CDR1 SEHNR, CDR2 FQNEAQ (reference sequence). This CDR3 comprises 11 residues. V shed 4 bases and J shed 6 bases, with 6 bases lying between them. CDR3 sequence: CASSWGAEAFF. The CDR3 region has the DNA TGTGCCAGCAGCTGGGGGGCTGAAGCTTTCTTT.

The gene calls are TRBV7-9 and TRBJ2-1; D is uncertain. Germline V gene lookup returns CDR1 SEHNR and CDR2 FQNEAQ (reference sequence). The CDR3 runs 15 residues. Trimming pared 7 bases from V and 6 bases from J, leaving 19 bases between. This chain's CDR3 is CASTRYGYEGNEQFF. The CDR3 DNA reads TGTGCCAGCACCCGCTACGGCTACGAAGGCAATGAGCAGTTCTTC.

The rearrangement joins TRBV7-2 to TRBJ2-5; TRBD2 matches 7 bases. After removal of 2 bases from V and 5 bases from J, the junction contained 5 bases not matched to a gene. The CDR3 covers 14 residues. Germline-derived CDR1 and CDR2 are SGHTA and FQGNSA. In nucleotides, the CDR3 is TGTGCCAGCAGCTTAATCGGGAGGATGGAGACCCAGTACTTC. Its translation: CASSLIGRMETQYF.

The chain combines TRBV30 with TRBJ2-7; the D gene is possibly TRBD2 (5 bases). V was shortened by 2 bases and J by 4 bases, with 15 bases between the two germline ends. The CDR3 has 14 residues. Germline values: CDR1 GTSNPN, CDR2 SVGIG (reference sequence). The CDR3 DNA follows: TGTGCCTGGAGTATGGACCTACGAGGGTACGAGCAGTACTTC. Protein sequence: CAWSMDLRGYEQYF.

The chain employs TRBV30 and TRBJ2-7; 8 bases are a match to TRBD1. J gave up 5 bases and V 2 bases, and 11 bases lay outside the gene matches. In germline, CDR1 is GTSNPN, CDR2 SVGIG (reference sequence). This CDR3 comprises 15 residues. The DNA of the CDR3 is TGTGCCTGGAGTTCCGGACAGGGCGCTACCCACGAGCAGTACTTC. Its translation is CAWSSGQGATHEQYF.

The V call is TRBV7-9, the J call TRBJ1-1; D gene uncertain. This CDR3 spans 14 amino acids. Germline V gene lookup returns CDR1 SEHNR and CDR2 FQNEAQ (reference sequence). The ends were cut back, 7 bases at V and 0 bases at J, with 12 bases in the middle. Written as DNA, the CDR3 is TGTGCCAGCACCACTTGGGCGGTGAACACTGAAGCTTTCTTT. This encodes CASTTWAVNTEAFF.

The genes are TRBV5-1 and TRBJ2-7, with D perhaps matching TRBD2 (5 bases). V was clipped by 0 bases and J by 7 bases, with 17 bases between them. CDR1 is SGHRS and CDR2 is YFSETQ in the germline V gene. CDR3 length equals 15 residues. CDR3 residues: CASSLVQAAVREQYF. CDR3 nucleotide sequence: TGCGCCAGCAGCTTGGTTCAAGCGGCAGTTAGGGAGCAGTACTTC.

V and J are TRBV2 and TRBJ1-5; the D gene is possibly TRBD1 (5 bases). In germline, CDR1 is SNHLY, CDR2 FYNNEI. The CDR3 has 13 amino acids. V dropped 7 bases and J dropped 5 bases, with 12 bases sitting between them. For the CDR3, the DNA is TGTGCCAGCAATGAGCGGGGGGATCAGCCCCAGCATTTT. This codes for CASNERGDQPQHF. The full variable domain, completed using reference TRBV2 and TRBJ1-5, is EPEVTQTPSHQVTQMGQEVILRCVPISNHLYFYWYRQILGQKVEFLVSFYNNEISEKSEIFDDQFSVERPDGSNFTLKIRSTKLEDSAMYFCASNERGDQPQHFGDGTRLSIL.

The chain joins TRBV6-5 to TRBJ1-2; D remains ambiguous. Trimming removed 6 bases at V and 4 bases at J, with 12 bases between. Germline V lookup: CDR1 MNHEY, CDR2 SVGAGI. The CDR3 length is 13 residues. The CDR3 here is CASRLSLVYGYTF. CDR3 DNA: TGTGCCAGCAGGTTGTCCCTAGTCTATGGCTACACCTTC.

This chain uses TRBV2 with TRBJ1-2; D uncertain. From germline, CDR1 is SNHLY and CDR2 FYNNEI. The CDR3 spans 14 residues. Trimming removed 2 bases from V and 4 bases from J, with 11 bases in between. The DNA of the CDR3 is TGTGCCAGCAGTGAACGGGCGACCCTCTATGGCTACACCTTC. Its translation: CASSERATLYGYTF. The full variable domain, its missing parts supplied by reference TRBV2 and TRBJ1-2, is EPEVTQTPSHQVTQMGQEVILRCVPISNHLYFYWYRQILGQKVEFLVSFYNNEISEKSEIFDDQFSVERPDGSNFTLKIRSTKLEDSAMYFCASSERATLYGYTFGSGTRLTVV.

The chain employs TRBV27 and TRBJ2-3; D remains ambiguous. This CDR3 has 13 amino acids. V lost 7 bases, J lost 2 bases, and 10 bases lay in between. Germline CDR1 reads MNHEY; CDR2 reads SMNVEV (reference sequence). The CDR3 sequence is CASKFSFTDTQYF. The DNA of the CDR3 is TGTGCCAGCAAGTTTAGCTTCACAGATACGCAGTATTTT.

This clone occurred once. This sequence joins TRBV19 and TRBJ1-1; D is undetermined. CDR3 length: 13 amino acids. Trimming shortened V by 6 bases and J by 2 bases, and 10 bases separated the two germline ends. Germline-derived CDR1 and CDR2 are LNHDA and SQIVND (reference sequence). CDR3 protein: CASRVKPNTEAFF. In nucleotides, the CDR3 is TGTGCCAGTAGGGTTAAACCAAACACTGAAGCTTTCTTT.

The genes are TRBV9 and TRBJ2-4; no definite D call. CDR1 and CDR2 (germline): SGDLS, YYNGEE. The CDR3 runs 18 residues. V lost 4 bases and J lost 3, with 23 bases in between. CDR3 loop: CASSPTTFGYGDKNIQYF. CDR3 DNA: TGTGCCAGCAGCCCCACCACCTTTGGGTATGGGGACAAAAACATTCAGTACTTC.

The chain employs TRBV2 and TRBJ1-2; D uncertain. V shed 6 bases and J shed 4 bases, with 15 bases lying between them. Germline V gives CDR1 SNHLY, CDR2 FYNNEI. The CDR3 spans 14 residues. The CDR3 reads CASRGPPGVYGYTF. The CDR3 DNA reads TGTGCCAGCAGGGGTCCGCCCGGCGTCTATGGCTACACCTTC.

This chain joins TRBV7-8 and TRBJ1-1; D possibly corresponds to TRBD1 (5 bases). V lost 2 bases and J 8 bases, leaving 18 bases between the germline ends. CDR3 size: 15 residues. Germline lookup yields CDR1 SGHVS and CDR2 FQNEAQ. Here the CDR3 DNA reads TGTGCCAGCAGCTTACCATCTTCAGGGACTCCCGAAGCTTTCTTT. Translation: CASSLPSSGTPEAFF. Combining the CDR3 with reference TRBV7-8 and TRBJ1-1 gives the whole variable domain GAGVSQSPRYKVAKRGQDVALRCDPISGHVSLFWYQQALGQGPEFLTYFQNEAQLDKSGLPSDRFFAERPEGSVSTLKIQRTQQEDSAVYLCASSLPSSGTPEAFFGQGTRLTVV.

The rearrangement joins TRBV6-5 to TRBJ2-2; a possible D gene is TRBD2 (5 bases). This CDR3 is 16 amino acids long. V was cut by 6 bases and J by 4 bases, with 18 bases left in between. CDR1 and CDR2 (germline): MNHEY, SVGAGI. CDR3 residues: CASSYLDYPTTGELFF. Here the CDR3 DNA reads TGTGCCAGCAGCTACCTTGACTACCCAACCACCGGGGAGCTGTTTTTT.

The chain is built from TRBV2 and TRBJ1-6, with TRBD1 as a possible D gene (5 bases). Germline CDR1 is SNHLY and CDR2 is FYNNEI. The CDR3 length is 15 residues. V was clipped by 4 bases and J by 6 bases, with 13 bases between them. Here the CDR3 reads CASSVRGRANSPLHF. DNA for the CDR3: TGTGCCAGCAGTGTAAGGGGCAGGGCTAATTCACCCCTCCACTTT.

The genes are TRBV4-1 and TRBJ2-7; 10 bases agree with TRBD2. The CDR3 loop spans 16 amino acids. CDR1 MGHRA and CDR2 YSYEKL come from the germline V gene. V shed 3 bases, J shed 5 bases, and the junction held 10 bases outside the gene matches. The CDR3 loop reads CASSQGTLAGGHEQYF. The CDR3 DNA reads as TGCGCCAGCAGCCAGGGAACTTTAGCGGGAGGTCACGAGCAGTACTTC.

The genes are TRBV6-5 and TRBJ2-7, with D hard to call. This CDR3 spans 16 amino acids. V was clipped by 2 bases and J by 3 bases, with 17 bases between them. Germline V gene sequence: CDR1 MNHEY, CDR2 SVGAGI. The CDR3, as DNA: TGTGCCAGCAGTTACCGTATCCGACCAAGGCGCTACGAGCAGTACTTC. The encoded protein is CASSYRIRPRRYEQYF.

The rearrangement links TRBV21-1 to TRBJ1-4; the table's D gene call, TRBD1, was not cross checked with the DNA. TRBV21-1 is annotated as a pseudogene. There are 18 residues in the CDR3. In DNA form, the CDR3 reads TGTGCCAGCAGCAACTTGGGGTCCAGACAGGGGGGAAATGAAAAACTGTTTTTT. Amino acids: CASSNLGSRQGGNEKLFF.

The CDR3, as DNA: TGTGCCAGCAGCCCACGCGGGGGGCGAACCTACAATGAGCAGTTCTTC. Amino acid sequence: CASSPRGGRTYNEQFF. The V call is TRBV7-2, the J call TRBJ2-1; TRBD2 matches at 8 bases. CDR3 length: 16 amino acids. The germline gives CDR1 SGHTA, CDR2 FQGNSA. Losses at the gene ends were 5 bases for V and 2 bases for J; bases not matched to a gene: 8.

The V and J genes are TRBV5-4 and TRBJ2-6; D is possibly TRBD1 (5 bases). Germline CDR1 is SGHNT and CDR2 is YYREEE (reference sequence). The CDR3 has 16 residues. The germline V and J ends were trimmed by 2 bases and 0 bases, with 9 bases remaining between them. The CDR3, as DNA: TGTGCCAGCAGCTTTTGGACAATCTCTGGGGCCAACGTCCTGACTTTC. Translating it yields CASSFWTISGANVLTF.

V usage is TRBV2 and J usage is TRBJ2-5; the match to TRBD1 covers 7 bases. J was trimmed by 1 base and V by 6 bases; bases with no gene match: 2. Germline CDR1 SNHLY, CDR2 FYNNEI. The CDR3 is 13 residues long. In DNA form, the CDR3 reads TGTGCCAGCAGGAGGGACAGCCAAGAGACCCAGTACTTC. It codes for CASRRDSQETQYF.

This clone has just one count. The rearrangement uses TRBV11-2 and TRBJ1-2; 8 bases match TRBD1. V dropped 7 bases and J dropped 8; count of bases not matched to a gene: 18. CDR1 and CDR2 from the germline V gene are SGHAT and FQNNGV. CDR3 length equals 16 residues. CDR3 sequence (DNA): TGTGCCAGCACCCCATGGGAACAGGGGGGTACCAGGGGCTACACCTTC. Protein product: CASTPWEQGGTRGYTF.

Of note for this clone: Other DNA sequences of this sample code for an identical CDR3. The chain uses TRBV10-3 and TRBJ2-3; D remains ambiguous. Trimming pared 2 bases from V and 4 bases from J, leaving 7 bases between. This CDR3 has 13 amino acids. The germline V gene encodes CDR1 ENHRY and CDR2 SYGVKD. CDR3 in amino acids: CAISEGSPDTQYF. DNA for the CDR3: TGTGCCATCAGTGAGGGGTCTCCAGATACGCAGTATTTT.

The rearrangement links TRBV7-6 to TRBJ2-5, with TRBD1 identical over 7 bases. With 5 bases clipped from V and 0 bases from J, the junction kept 9 bases outside the gene matches. CDR1 SGHVS and CDR2 FNYEAQ come from the germline V gene. The CDR3 contains 16 residues. CDR3 nucleotides: TGTGCCAGCAGCAGACAGGGTATGGGGTACCAAGAGACCCAGTACTTC. It codes for CASSRQGMGYQETQYF.